This T cell receptor (beta chain) was obtained from a study of shared clonotypes between healthy human individuals. Clones were sequenced by immunoSEQ multiplex PCR, and TCRdb holds only the in-frame ones, with some missing. Counted here are a few hundred thousand clones, approximately 97% occurring once; the ten biggest clones make up less than 0.35%. Sample: memory CD8+ T cells sorted from blood. Indicated subset: CD45RO+ cells pooled with CCR7-negative TemRA cells. The source of this sequence is a young man in good health.

The CDR3 DNA follows: TGTGCTAGTGCCAGACTCCTGGGGCGAGAGCAGTTCTTC. This sequence encodes CASARLLGREQFF. This rearrangement joins TRBV12-5 to TRBJ2-1; D may be TRBD1 (5 bases). The CDR3 length is 13 residues. The germline gives CDR1 LGHNT, CDR2 FRNRAP. V was trimmed by 7 bases and J by 10 bases, leaving 17 bases between them.